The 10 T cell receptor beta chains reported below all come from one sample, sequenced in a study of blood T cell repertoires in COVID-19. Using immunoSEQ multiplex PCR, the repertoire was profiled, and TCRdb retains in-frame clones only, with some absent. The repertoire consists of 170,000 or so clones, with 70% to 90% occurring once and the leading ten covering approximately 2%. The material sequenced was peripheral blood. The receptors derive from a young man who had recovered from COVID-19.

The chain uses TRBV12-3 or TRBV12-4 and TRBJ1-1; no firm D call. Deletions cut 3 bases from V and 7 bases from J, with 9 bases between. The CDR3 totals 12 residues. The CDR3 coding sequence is TGTGCCAGCAGTTTTGGTAGTCTTGAAGCTTTCTTT. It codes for CASSFGSLEAFF.

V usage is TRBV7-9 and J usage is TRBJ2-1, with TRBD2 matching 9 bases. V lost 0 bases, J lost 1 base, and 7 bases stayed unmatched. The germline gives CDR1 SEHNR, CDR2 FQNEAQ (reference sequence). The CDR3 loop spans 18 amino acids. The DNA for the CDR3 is TGTGCCAGCAGCTTAGCGAGGGCGCGGGAGGGTTCCTACAATGAGCAGTTCTTC. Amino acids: CASSLARAREGSYNEQFF.

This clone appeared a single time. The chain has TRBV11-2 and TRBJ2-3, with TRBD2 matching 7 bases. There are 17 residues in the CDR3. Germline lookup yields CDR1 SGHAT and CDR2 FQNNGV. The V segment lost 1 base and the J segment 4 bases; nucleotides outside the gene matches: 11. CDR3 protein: CASSLGPGTTGPDTQYF. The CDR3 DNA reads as TGTGCCAGCAGCTTAGGTCCCGGGACTACCGGACCAGATACGCAGTATTTT. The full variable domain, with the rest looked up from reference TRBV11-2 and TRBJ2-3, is EAGVAQSPRYKIIEKRQSVAFWCNPISGHATLYWYQQILGQGPKLLIQFQNNGVVDDSQLPKDRFSAERLKGVDSTLKIQPAKLEDSAVYLCASSLGPGTTGPDTQYFGPGTRLTVL.

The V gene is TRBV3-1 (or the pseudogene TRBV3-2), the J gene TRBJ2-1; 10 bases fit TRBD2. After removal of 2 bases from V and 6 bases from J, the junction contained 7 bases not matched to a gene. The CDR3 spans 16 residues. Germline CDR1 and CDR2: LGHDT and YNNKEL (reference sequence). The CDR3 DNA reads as TGTGCCAGCAGCCAATACGCTAGCGGGAGCACCAATGAGCAGTTCTTC. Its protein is CASSQYASGSTNEQFF.

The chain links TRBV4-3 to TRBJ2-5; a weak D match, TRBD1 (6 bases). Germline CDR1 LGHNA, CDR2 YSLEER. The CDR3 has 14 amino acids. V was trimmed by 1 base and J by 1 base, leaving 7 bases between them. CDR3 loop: CASSQVGAQETQYF. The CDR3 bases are TGCGCCAGCAGCCAAGTGGGGGCCCAAGAGACCCAGTACTTC.

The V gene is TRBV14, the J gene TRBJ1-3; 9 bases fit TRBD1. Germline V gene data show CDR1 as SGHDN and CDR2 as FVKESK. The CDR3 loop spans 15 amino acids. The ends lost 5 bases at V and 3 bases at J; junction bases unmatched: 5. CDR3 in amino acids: CASSSGTGFGNTIYF. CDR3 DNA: TGTGCCAGCAGCTCCGGGACAGGGTTTGGAAACACCATATATTTT.

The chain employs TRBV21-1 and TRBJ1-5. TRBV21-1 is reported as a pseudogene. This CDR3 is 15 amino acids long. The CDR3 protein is CASSKGEGPPRSQHF. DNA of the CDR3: TGTGCCAGCAGCAAGGGGGAGGGCCCCCCCCGGTCCCAGCATTTT.

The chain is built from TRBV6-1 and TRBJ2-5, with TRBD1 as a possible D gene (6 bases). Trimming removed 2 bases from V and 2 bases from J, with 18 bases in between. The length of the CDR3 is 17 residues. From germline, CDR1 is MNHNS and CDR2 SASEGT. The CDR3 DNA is TGTGCCAGCAGTGAATGGTCGGCAGGGGATTATCAAGAGACCCAGTACTTC. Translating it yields CASSEWSAGDYQETQYF.

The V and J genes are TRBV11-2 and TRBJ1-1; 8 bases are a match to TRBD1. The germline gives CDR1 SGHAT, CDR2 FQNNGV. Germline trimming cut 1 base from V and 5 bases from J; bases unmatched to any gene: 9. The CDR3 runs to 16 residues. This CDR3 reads CASSLALDRGFTEAFF. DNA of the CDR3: TGTGCCAGCAGCTTAGCCCTCGACAGGGGTTTTACTGAAGCTTTCTTT. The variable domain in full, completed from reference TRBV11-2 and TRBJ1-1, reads EAGVAQSPRYKIIEKRQSVAFWCNPISGHATLYWYQQILGQGPKLLIQFQNNGVVDDSQLPKDRFSAERLKGVDSTLKIQPAKLEDSAVYLCASSLALDRGFTEAFFGQGTRLTVV.

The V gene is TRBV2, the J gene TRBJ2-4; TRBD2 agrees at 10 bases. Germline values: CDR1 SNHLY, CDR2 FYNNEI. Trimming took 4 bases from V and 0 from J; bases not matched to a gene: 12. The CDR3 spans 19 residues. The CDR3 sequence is CASSGILAGVSLAKNIQYF. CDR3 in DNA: TGTGCCAGCAGTGGGATCCTAGCGGGAGTCTCTCTAGCCAAAAACATTCAGTACTTC.